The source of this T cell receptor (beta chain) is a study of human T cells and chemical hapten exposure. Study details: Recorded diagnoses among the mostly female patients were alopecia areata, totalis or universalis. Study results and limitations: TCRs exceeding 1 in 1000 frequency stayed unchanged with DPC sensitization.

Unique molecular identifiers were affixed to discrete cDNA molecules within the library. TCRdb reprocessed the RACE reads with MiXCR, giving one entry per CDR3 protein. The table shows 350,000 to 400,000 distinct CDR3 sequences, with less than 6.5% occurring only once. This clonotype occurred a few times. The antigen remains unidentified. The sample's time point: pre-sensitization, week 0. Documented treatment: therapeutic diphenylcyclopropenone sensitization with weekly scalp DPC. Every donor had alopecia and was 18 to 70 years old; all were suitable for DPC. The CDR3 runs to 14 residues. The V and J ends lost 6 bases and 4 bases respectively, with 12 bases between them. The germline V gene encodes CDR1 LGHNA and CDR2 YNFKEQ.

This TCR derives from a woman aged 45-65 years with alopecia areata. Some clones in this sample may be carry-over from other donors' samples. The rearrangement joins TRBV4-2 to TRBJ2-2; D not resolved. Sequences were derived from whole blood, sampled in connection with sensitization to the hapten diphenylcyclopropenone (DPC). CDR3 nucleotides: TGTGCCAGCAGGGTGACCGGCCGCACCGGGGAGCTGTTTTTT. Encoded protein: CASRVTGRTGELFF.